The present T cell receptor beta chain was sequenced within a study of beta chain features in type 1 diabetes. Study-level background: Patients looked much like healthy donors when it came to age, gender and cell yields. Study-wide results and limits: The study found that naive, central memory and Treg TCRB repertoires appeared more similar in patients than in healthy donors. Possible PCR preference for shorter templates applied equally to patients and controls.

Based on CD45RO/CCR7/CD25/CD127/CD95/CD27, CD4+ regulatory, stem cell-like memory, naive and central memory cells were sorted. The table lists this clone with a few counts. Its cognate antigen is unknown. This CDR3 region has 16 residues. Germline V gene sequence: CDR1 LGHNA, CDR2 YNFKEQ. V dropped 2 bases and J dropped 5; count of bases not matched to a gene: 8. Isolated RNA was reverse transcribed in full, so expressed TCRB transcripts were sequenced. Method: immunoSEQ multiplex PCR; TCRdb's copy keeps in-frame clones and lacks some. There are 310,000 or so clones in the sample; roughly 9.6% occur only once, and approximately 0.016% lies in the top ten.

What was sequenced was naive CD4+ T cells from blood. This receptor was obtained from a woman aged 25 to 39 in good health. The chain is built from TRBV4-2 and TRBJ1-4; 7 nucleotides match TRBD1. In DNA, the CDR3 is TGTGCCAGCAGCCAACCAAACAGGGGACCGAATGAAAAACTGTTTTTT. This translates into CASSQPNRGPNEKLFF.